Below, 11 T cell receptor beta chains from the same sample are listed, as sequenced in a study of vaccination effects on CD4 cells after COVID-19. Under the ViraFEST assay, PBMC were stimulated with viral peptide pools so that antigen-specific CD4+ T cells expanded. Sequencing was performed afterwards. It was after more than nine days of culture that CD4+ T cells were isolated. Previously uninfected by SARS-CoV-2, the vaccine recipients also showed negative nucleocapsid antibodies. No cognate antigen is known for these TCRs. Generated by immunoSEQ multiplex PCR, the TCRdb table keeps only in-frame clones and is missing some. The table records roughly 42,000 clones, approximately 80% of them present only once. Sequencing was performed on CD4+ T cells from PBMCs cultured with HCoV-NL63 spike peptides, taken before COVID-19 vaccination. These receptors were taken from a human donor who received a COVID-19 vaccine.

DNA of the CDR3: TGTGCCAGCAGCCCAACTAGCGGGGGGGGTGAGCAGTTCTTC. Protein: CASSPTSGGGEQFF. The chain is built from TRBV3-1 (or the pseudogene TRBV3-2) and TRBJ2-1; 13 bases are shared with TRBD2. The CDR3 is 14 residues long. Per the germline V gene, CDR1 is LGHDT and CDR2 is YNNKEL (reference sequence). J was trimmed by 9 bases and V by 4 bases; bases with no gene match: 3.

V usage is TRBV7-2 and J usage is TRBJ1-4, with unresolved D. Germline lookup yields CDR1 SGHTA and CDR2 FQGNSA. The V end was cut by 5 bases, the J end by 12 bases, with 13 bases between. This CDR3 region has 12 residues. The CDR3 DNA sequence: TGTGCCAGCAGCGAATACGGCTCCCAACTGTTTTTT. The encoded protein is CASSEYGSQLFF.

The chain uses TRBV7-2 and TRBJ2-3; TRBD2 matches 15 bases. The CDR3 spans 19 residues. J lost 0 bases, V lost 3 bases, and 7 bases had no gene match. Germline V gene sequence: CDR1 SGHTA, CDR2 FQGNSA. The CDR3 is CASSFSGLAGGPSTDTQYF. The DNA for the CDR3 is TGTGCCAGCAGCTTCAGCGGACTAGCGGGGGGGCCGAGCACAGATACGCAGTATTTT.

The rearrangement joins TRBV7-2 to TRBJ2-3, with D perhaps assigned TRBD1 or TRBD2 (5 bases each). The CDR3 covers 13 residues. Trimming took 5 bases from V and 8 from J, leaving 14 bases between them. The germline V gene encodes CDR1 SGHTA and CDR2 FQGNSA. CDR3 DNA: TGTGCCAGCAGCCGAGGGGCTCTCGGTACGCAGTATTTT. The encoded protein is CASSRGALGTQYF.

V gene TRBV5-4 combines with J gene TRBJ2-3; TRBD2 agrees at 14 bases. The CDR3 is made up of 16 amino acids. J was trimmed by 2 bases and V by 4 bases; bases with no gene match: 3. Germline V gene data show CDR1 as SGHNT and CDR2 as YYREEE (reference sequence). CDR3 sequence: CASSRTSGGFTDTQYF. The CDR3 coding sequence is TGTGCCAGCAGCCGGACTAGCGGGGGGTTCACAGATACGCAGTATTTT.

CDR3 sequence: CATKGGSQPQHF. The CDR3 DNA follows: TGTGCCACCAAGGGGGGGAGTCAGCCCCAGCATTTT. This chain joins TRBV6-5 and TRBJ1-5; perhaps TRBD1 as D (6 bases). CDR1 and CDR2 from the germline V gene are MNHEY and SVGAGI. The CDR3 totals 12 residues. Between the trimmed V and J ends, which lost 10 bases and 6 bases, there was a span of 13 bases.

V is TRBV6-1 and J is TRBJ1-5; no definite D call. The ends were cut back, 3 bases at V and 2 bases at J, with 14 bases in the middle. CDR1 and CDR2 (germline): MNHNS, SASEGT. The CDR3 consists of 16 residues. The chain's CDR3 is CASSEYGPRGNQPQHF. The CDR3 region has the DNA TGTGCCAGCAGTGAGTACGGTCCCCGAGGCAATCAGCCCCAGCATTTT.

The chain couples TRBV10-2 to TRBJ2-3, with a tentative D call TRBD1 (5 bases). V was cut by 6 bases and J by 8 bases, with 15 bases left in between. The V gene's germline CDR1 is WSHSY and CDR2 SAAADI. The CDR3 sequence is 13 residues long. This chain's CDR3 is CASRDTGEATQYF. CDR3 coding DNA: TGCGCCAGCAGGGACACGGGTGAAGCTACGCAGTATTTT.

The rearrangement links TRBV10-2 to TRBJ1-2; no clear D. CDR3 length: 15 residues. Trimming pared 6 bases from V and 6 bases from J, leaving 20 bases between. Per germline, CDR1 WSHSY and CDR2 SAAADI. The CDR3: CASRPGHLPGDGYTF. The DNA of the CDR3 is TGCGCCAGCAGACCCGGGCATTTACCTGGGGATGGCTACACCTTC.

V usage is TRBV6-2 or TRBV6-3 and J usage is TRBJ2-7; D may be TRBD1 (5 bases). The V and J ends lost 5 bases and 5 bases respectively, with 10 bases between them. CDR1 is MNHEY, CDR2 SVGEGT, per germline. The CDR3 is 12 residues long. The chain's CDR3 is CASSTRQNEQYV. The CDR3, as DNA: TGTGCCAGCAGTACAAGACAGAACGAGCAGTACGTC.

This clone has only a few counts. The chain links TRBV4-3 to TRBJ1-5, with D tentatively TRBD1 (5 bases). The CDR3 totals 15 residues. The germline V gene has CDR1 LGHNA and CDR2 YSLEER. V lost 2 bases to trimming and J lost 5 bases, with 13 bases between them. DNA of the CDR3: TGCGCCAGCAGCCAAAGTATGGGGGGTTATCAGCCCCAGCATTTT. It encodes CASSQSMGGYQPQHF.